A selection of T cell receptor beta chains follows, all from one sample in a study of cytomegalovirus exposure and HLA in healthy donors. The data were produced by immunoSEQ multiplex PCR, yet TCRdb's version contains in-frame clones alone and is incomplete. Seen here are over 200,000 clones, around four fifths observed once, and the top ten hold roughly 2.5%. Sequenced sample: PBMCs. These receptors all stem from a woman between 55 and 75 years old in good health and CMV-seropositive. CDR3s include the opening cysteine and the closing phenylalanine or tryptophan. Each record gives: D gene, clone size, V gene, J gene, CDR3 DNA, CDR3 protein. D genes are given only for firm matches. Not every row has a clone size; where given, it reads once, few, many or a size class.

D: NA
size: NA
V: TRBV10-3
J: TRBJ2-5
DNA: TGTGCCATCAGGGATGTAGAGCAAGGGGCCCAGTACTTC
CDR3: CAIRDVEQGAQYF

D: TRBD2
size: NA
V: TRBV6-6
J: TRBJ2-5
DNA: TGTGCCAGCAGCTCCACTCAGGGAGGGGAGACCCAGTACTTC
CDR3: CASSSTQGGETQYF

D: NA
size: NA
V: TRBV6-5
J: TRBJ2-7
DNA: TGTGCCAGCAGTGCGCTCGGTCGCGGCGACGAGCAGTACTTC
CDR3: CASSALGRGDEQYF

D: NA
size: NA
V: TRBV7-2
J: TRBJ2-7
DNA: TGTGCCAGCAGGCCTCCGTCGGGTATGGAGCAGTACTTC
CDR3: CASRPPSGMEQYF

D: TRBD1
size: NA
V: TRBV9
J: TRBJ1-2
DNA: TGTGCCAGCAGCGCGGGACAGGGGTGGTATGGCTACACCTTC
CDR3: CASSAGQGWYGYTF

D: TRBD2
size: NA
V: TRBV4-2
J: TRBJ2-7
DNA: TGTGCCAGCAGCCAAGATGGGGGGGGGTACGAGCAGTACTTC
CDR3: CASSQDGGGYEQYF

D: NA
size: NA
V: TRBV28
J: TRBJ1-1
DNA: TGTGCCAGCAGTTTAGCACTCCCTGAAGCTTTCTTT
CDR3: CASSLALPEAFF

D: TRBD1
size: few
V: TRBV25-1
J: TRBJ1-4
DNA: TGTGCCAGCAGTTTCCAGGGGGAGAATGAAAAACTGTTTTTT
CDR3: CASSFQGENEKLFF

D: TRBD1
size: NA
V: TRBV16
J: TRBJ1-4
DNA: TGTGCCAGCAGAGCCAAAGATGGGACAGGCGAAAAACTGTTTTTT
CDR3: CASRAKDGTGEKLFF

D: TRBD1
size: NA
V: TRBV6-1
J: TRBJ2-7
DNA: TGTGCCACACTTCAGGGACAGGGGCCCCTCGAGCAGTACTTC
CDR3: CATLQGQGPLEQYF

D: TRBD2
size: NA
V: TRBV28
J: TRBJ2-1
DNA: TGTGCCAGCAGTTCCCCGCTGATAGCGGGGTCCTACAATGAGCAGTTCTTC
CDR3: CASSSPLIAGSYNEQFF

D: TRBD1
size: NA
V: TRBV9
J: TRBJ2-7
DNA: TGTGCCAGCAGCGTCCGGACAGGGGGACACGAGCAGTACTTC
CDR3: CASSVRTGGHEQYF

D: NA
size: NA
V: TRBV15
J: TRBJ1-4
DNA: TGTGCCACCAGCAGATGGAGTAATGAAAAACTGTTTTTT
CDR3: CATSRWSNEKLFF

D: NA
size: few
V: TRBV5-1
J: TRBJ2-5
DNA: TGCGCCAGCAGCTTGGTCGGGGGAGAGACCCAGTACTTC
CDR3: CASSLVGGETQYF

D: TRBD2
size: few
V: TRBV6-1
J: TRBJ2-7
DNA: TGTGCCAGCACGGTGGGGGGGGAGCAGTACTTC
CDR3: CASTVGGEQYF

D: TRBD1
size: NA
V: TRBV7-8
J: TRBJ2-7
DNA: TGTGCCAGCAGCTCGACAGGGGCGTACGAGCAGTACTTC
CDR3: CASSSTGAYEQYF

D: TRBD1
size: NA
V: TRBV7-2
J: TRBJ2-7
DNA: TGTGCCAGCAGCTTACAGGGGGCGAGCTACGAGCAGTACTTC
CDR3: CASSLQGASYEQYF